The 31 T cell receptor beta chains below come from one sample, sequenced in a study of Graves' ophthalmopathy and Graves' hyperthyroidism. Amplification of the TCR beta CDR3 regions used RNA transcripts (as template). A first-round RT-PCR used HTBI primers, followed by a second-round multiplex PCR. One entry per CDR3 protein results from TCRdb running MiXCR on the multiplex PCR reads. The sample holds some 520,000 distinct CDR3 sequences, about an eighth seen once. The specimen sequenced was blood. All receptors derive from a woman aged 25 to 39 with Graves' ophthalmopathy.

This clonotype was seen at least ten times. This chain links TRBV7-9 with TRBJ1-1; maybe TRBD1 (5 bases). CDR3 size: 13 residues. The V and J ends lost 7 bases and 4 bases respectively, with 13 bases between them. CDR1 and CDR2 from the germline V gene are SEHNR and FQNEAQ (reference sequence). The CDR3 sequence: CASTGRQGTEAFF. The CDR3 nucleotides are TGTGCCAGCACGGGGCGCCAAGGCACTGAAGCTTTCTTT.

With regard to this clonotype: Likely a read error: the CDR3 ends without its conserved phenylalanine or tryptophan. The CDR3 region is CASSYSRSSGYGYTL. As DNA, the CDR3 is TGTGCCAGCAGTTACTCGAGAAGCAGTGGCTATGGCTACACCCTC. The chain links TRBV6-5 to TRBJ1-2; D not resolved. Germline values: CDR1 MNHEY, CDR2 SVGAGI. CDR3 length: 15 residues. With 0 bases removed from V and 4 bases from J, the gap between germline ends came to 12 bases.

Ten or more counts support this clonotype. The germline gene is not matched at one end of the junction; a read error may be the cause. The V and J genes are TRBV19 and TRBJ2-2, with D perhaps matching TRBD2 (5 bases). This CDR3 is built from 13 residues. Germline V gives CDR1 LNHDA, CDR2 SQIVND (reference sequence). The CDR3 loop is CASSILGTGELFF. Written as DNA, the CDR3 is TGTGCCAGCAGTATACTAGGGACCGGGGAGCTGTTTTTT.

The sample holds a few counts of this clonotype. The chain combines TRBV12-3 or TRBV12-4 with TRBJ1-1; 9 positions agree with TRBD1. V dropped 7 bases and J dropped 6; count of bases not matched to a gene: 15. The CDR3 sequence is 16 residues long. Here the CDR3 reads CASTISRGDREPEAFF. The CDR3, as DNA: TGTGCCAGCACCATCTCGCGTGGGGACAGGGAACCTGAAGCTTTCTTT.

This clonotype was detected many times. V and J are TRBV6-1 and TRBJ1-2, with D hard to call. V was pared by 7 bases and J by 9 bases, with 24 bases between. Germline V gene sequence: CDR1 MNHNS, CDR2 SASEGT. CDR3 length: 15 amino acids. CDR3 region: CASTRNPQTQLSYTF. The DNA of the CDR3 is TGTGCCAGCACCCGAAACCCCCAGACCCAGCTGAGCTACACCTTC.

This clonotype came up many times. The chain carries TRBV2 and TRBJ2-7; D remains ambiguous. Deletions cut 6 bases from V and 2 bases from J, with 17 bases between. Germline V CDR1 and CDR2: SNHLY, FYNNEI. The CDR3 is made up of 15 amino acids. CDR3 region: CASRERLLGTYEQYF. CDR3 DNA sequence: TGTGCCAGCAGGGAGAGACTTCTGGGGACCTACGAGCAGTACTTC.

This clonotype was picked up many times. The genes are TRBV12-5 and TRBJ2-5; TRBD1 matches 7 bases. The junction had 2 bases not matched to a gene; V was cut back by 5 bases and J by 2 bases. Germline lookup yields CDR1 LGHNT and CDR2 FRNRAP. This CDR3 spans 13 amino acids. CDR3 sequence reads: CASGMGQQETQYF. CDR3 DNA sequence: TGTGCTAGTGGTATGGGACAGCAAGAGACCCAGTACTTC.

The table lists this clonotype with many counts. The rearrangement links TRBV2 to TRBJ1-2; D remains ambiguous. This CDR3 is built from 16 residues. The germline V gene encodes CDR1 SNHLY and CDR2 FYNNEI. The V end lost 3 bases, the J end lost 3 bases, and 17 bases lay between the germline ends. As DNA, the CDR3 is TGTGCCAGCAGTGAGTTGGTAGCAGCATGGGACTATGGCTACACCTTC. It is translated as CASSELVAAWDYGYTF.

A word on this clonotype: Sequence at one end of the junction differs from germline and may be a read error. The V gene is TRBV20-1, the J gene TRBJ1-1; D is possibly TRBD1 (6 bases). Germline CDR1 is DFQATT and CDR2 is SNEGSKA (reference sequence). This CDR3 comprises 12 residues. The chain's CDR3 is CSAQQGSTEAFF. The DNA of the CDR3 is TGCAGTGCGCAGCAGGGGTCTACTGAAGCTTTCTTC.

This clonotype was observed at least ten times. This could be a read error, since a much larger clone is one nucleotide away. The chain uses TRBV12-3 or TRBV12-4 and TRBJ1-1, with D maybe TRBD1 (6 bases). The CDR3 runs 13 residues. The DNA of the CDR3 is TGTGCCAGCAGTTTGAAAAGGGGGACTGAAGCTTGCTTT. Encoded protein: CASSLKRGTEACF.

This clonotype showed up just a few times. This chain connects TRBV15 to TRBJ2-2; D could derive from TRBD1 or TRBD2 (6 bases each). This CDR3 has 15 residues. Trimming stripped 0 bases from V and 6 bases from J, with 11 bases between. Germline V gives CDR1 LNHNV, CDR2 YYDKDF (reference sequence). The CDR3 loop is CATSRDRGVSGELFF. CDR3 DNA sequence: TGTGCCACCAGCAGAGATAGGGGGGTATCCGGGGAGCTGTTTTTT.

CDR3: CASGRQGGYEQYF. CDR3 DNA: TGCGCCAGCGGGAGACAGGGTGGATACGAGCAGTACTTC. The chain carries TRBV10-2 and TRBJ2-7; 7 bases align to TRBD1. This CDR3 region has 13 residues. Trimming at V came to 8 bases and at J to 4 bases, leaving 8 bases not matched to a gene. CDR1 and CDR2 (germline): WSHSY, SAAADI.

The genes are TRBV19 and TRBJ2-2, with D possibly matching TRBD2 (6 bases). V was clipped by 7 bases and J by 4 bases, with 13 bases between them. Germline CDR1 and CDR2: LNHDA and SQIVND (reference sequence). This CDR3 region has 14 residues. The CDR3 sequence: CASNWDSSTGELFF. CDR3 DNA sequence: TGTGCCAGTAATTGGGACTCAAGCACCGGGGAGCTGTTTTTT.

This clonotype was counted many times. The V gene is TRBV30, the J gene TRBJ2-7; no firm D call. Looked up from germline, CDR1 is GTSNPN and CDR2 is SVGIG (reference sequence). This CDR3 comprises 11 residues. V was trimmed by 3 bases and J by 2 bases, leaving 5 bases between them. The CDR3 loop reads CAWRRAYEQYF. For the CDR3, the DNA is TGTGCCTGGAGACGGGCCTACGAGCAGTACTTC.

CDR3 loop: CASSDPDRGFTHGYTF. CDR3 coding DNA: TGCGCCAGCAGCGACCCTGACAGGGGGTTTACTCATGGCTACACCTTC. This chain links TRBV5-1 with TRBJ1-2; TRBD1 agrees at 9 bases. This CDR3 region has 16 residues. Germline-derived CDR1 and CDR2 are SGHRS and YFSETQ. The V segment lost 4 bases and the J segment 6 bases; nucleotides outside the gene matches: 13.

The J gene is TRBJ2-5, the V gene TRBV30; D unresolved. This CDR3 has 12 residues. The V and J ends lost 2 bases and 5 bases respectively, with 9 bases between them. Germline V gives CDR1 GTSNPN, CDR2 SVGIG (reference sequence). CDR3 sequence: CAWSQSRETQYF. CDR3 DNA: TGTGCCTGGAGTCAGTCACGGGAGACCCAGTACTTC.

The table lists this clonotype with many counts. The chain combines TRBV6-1 with TRBJ2-7, with a tentative D call TRBD1 (5 bases). V was clipped by 7 bases and J by 1 base, with 8 bases between them. Germline V gene sequence: CDR1 MNHNS, CDR2 SASEGT. CDR3 size: 12 residues. CDR3 coding DNA: TGTGCCAGCATCAGGGTTTCCTACGAGCAGTACTTC. It yields the protein CASIRVSYEQYF.

V usage is TRBV5-1 and J usage is TRBJ2-7, with D uncertain. CDR3 length equals 12 residues. Trimming removed 4 bases from V and 4 bases from J, with 9 bases in between. Germline CDR1 reads SGHRS; CDR2 reads YFSETQ. For the CDR3, the DNA is TGCGCCAGCAGCCATGACACTTACGAGCAGTACTTC. It is translated as CASSHDTYEQYF.

This clonotype has just a few counts. At one end the junction does not follow the germline gene, possibly because of a read error. The chain is built from TRBV5-6 and TRBJ2-4; D is possibly TRBD1 (6 bases). CDR1 SGHDT and CDR2 YYEEEE come from the germline V gene. The CDR3 extends over 14 amino acids. The DNA for the CDR3 is TGTGCCAGCAGCCAGGTGGGGGCAAGGGACATTAAGTACTTC. It codes for CASSQVGARDIKYF.

In its sample, this clonotype was seen many times. This sequence joins TRBV9 and TRBJ1-1; the D is unclear. V was trimmed by 0 bases and J by 6 bases, leaving 12 bases between them. Germline-derived CDR1 and CDR2 are SGDLS and YYNGEE. The CDR3 totals 14 residues. The CDR3 here is CASSVDGMDPEAFF. The CDR3 region has the DNA TGTGCCAGCAGCGTAGATGGCATGGATCCTGAAGCTTTCTTT.

This clonotype was seen many times. V usage is TRBV4-1 and J usage is TRBJ1-5, with D tentatively TRBD1 (6 bases). CDR3 length: 14 amino acids. The germline CDR1 and CDR2 sequences are MGHRA and YSYEKL. Trimming stripped 1 base from V and 2 bases from J, with 6 bases between. CDR3 in amino acids: CASSQAGGNQPQHF. The CDR3 DNA reads TGCGCCAGCAGCCAAGCAGGGGGCAATCAGCCCCAGCATTTT.

This clonotype has a count of ten or more. The rearrangement uses TRBV27 and TRBJ2-7; TRBD2 agrees at 7 bases. This CDR3 contains 16 residues. CDR1 and CDR2 (germline): MNHEY, SMNVEV (reference sequence). Trimming cost V 5 bases and J 4 bases; bases outside gene matches: 14. The CDR3: CASSPLSGGSPYEQYF. CDR3 nucleotide sequence: TGTGCCAGCAGTCCCCTTTCCGGCGGGAGTCCATACGAGCAGTACTTC.

At least ten counts were recorded for this clonotype. The rearrangement joins TRBV12-3 or TRBV12-4 to TRBJ1-2; weak D call: TRBD1 (5 bases). This CDR3 comprises 14 residues. The ends were cut back, 5 bases at V and 11 bases at J, with 21 bases in the middle. The DNA for the CDR3 is TGTGCCAGCAGTCACCGGGGGGGTATTTCGGGATACACCTTC. Protein product: CASSHRGGISGYTF.

The V and J genes are TRBV27 and TRBJ1-2, with a tentative D call TRBD1 (6 bases). Trimming pared 3 bases from V and 1 base from J, leaving 15 bases between. This CDR3 is 16 amino acids long. Germline CDR1 and CDR2: MNHEY and SMNVEV (reference sequence). This chain's CDR3 is CASSFVTGPYNYGYTF. In DNA, the CDR3 is TGTGCCAGCAGTTTTGTTACAGGGCCCTATAACTATGGCTACACCTTC.

This clonotype was observed many times. The J gene is TRBJ2-7, the V gene TRBV28; D not resolved. This CDR3 comprises 12 residues. Germline V gene data show CDR1 as MDHEN and CDR2 as SYDVKM. V was shortened by 3 bases and J by 2 bases, with 5 bases between the two germline ends. CDR3 nucleotide sequence: TGTGCCAGCAGTTTCCTAGCCTACGAGCAGTACTTC. Amino acids: CASSFLAYEQYF.

In its sample, this clonotype was seen many times. This chain joins TRBV6-5 and TRBJ2-5, with D maybe TRBD2 (5 bases). The ends were cut back, 0 bases at V and 1 base at J, with 12 bases in the middle. The V gene's germline CDR1 is MNHEY and CDR2 SVGAGI. The CDR3 spans 16 residues. CDR3 amino acids: CASSYSIDGIQETQYF. CDR3 coding DNA: TGTGCCAGCAGTTACTCGATAGACGGGATCCAAGAGACCCAGTACTTC.

This clonotype was detected many times. The CDR3 coding sequence is TGTGCCAGCAGCCCTCAGGCCCCAAATTCACCCCTCCACTTT. Its translation is CASSPQAPNSPLHF. The chain uses TRBV9 and TRBJ1-6; D ambiguous. In germline, CDR1 is SGDLS, CDR2 YYNGEE. V was cut by 4 bases and J by 7 bases, with 12 bases left in between. The CDR3 runs to 14 residues.

This clonotype was seen a few times. This sequence joins TRBV6-5 and TRBJ1-1, with D unclear. Per germline, CDR1 MNHEY and CDR2 SVGAGI. Trimming pared 2 bases from V and 3 bases from J, leaving 10 bases between. The CDR3 has 14 amino acids. CDR3 DNA sequence: TGTGCCAGCAGTTACAGGCAGGTCGACACTGAAGCTTTCTTT. This codes for CASSYRQVDTEAFF.

This clonotype was detected many times. The chain links TRBV6-5 to TRBJ2-1; no clear D gene. Trimming left V 1 base short and J 6 bases short, with 7 bases between. Germline V gene sequence: CDR1 MNHEY, CDR2 SVGAGI. The CDR3 is made up of 13 amino acids. Written as DNA, the CDR3 is TGTGCCAGCAGTTACTACTCCCTCAATGAGCAGTTCTTC. This gives the protein CASSYYSLNEQFF.

This clonotype showed up many times. This chain uses TRBV12-3 or TRBV12-4 with TRBJ2-2; 7 bases fit TRBD2. The ends lost 2 bases at V and 6 bases at J; junction bases unmatched: 6. CDR3 length: 15 amino acids. The CDR3 spells CASSLSGIGPGELFF. The CDR3, as DNA: TGTGCCAGCAGTTTAAGCGGGATTGGGCCCGGGGAGCTGTTTTTT.

In its sample, this clonotype was seen many times. This chain uses TRBV11-2 with TRBJ2-7; tentative D call: TRBD2 (6 bases). CDR3 length: 17 residues. Trimming removed 1 base from V and 0 bases from J, with 16 bases in between. The germline gives CDR1 SGHAT, CDR2 FQNNGV. DNA of the CDR3: TGTGCCAGCAGCTTAGTATGGAGGGCAGGGAGCTCCTACGAGCAGTACTTC. This translates into CASSLVWRAGSSYEQYF.